The 3 T cell receptor beta chains listed next were all sequenced from one sample in a study of blood T cell repertoires in COVID-19. Here immunoSEQ multiplex PCR was the method, and the copy in TCRdb shows in-frame clones only, minus some. In the table there are around 200,000 clones, about four fifths of which are singletons. Sequenced input: peripheral blood. The receptors stem from a human donor in a cohort sampled during active COVID-19.

V gene TRBV9 combines with J gene TRBJ1-2; 7 nucleotides match TRBD1. V lost 2 bases to trimming and J lost 0 bases; unmatched junction nucleotides: 7. This CDR3 is built from 16 residues. Germline CDR1 is SGDLS and CDR2 is YYNGEE. The CDR3 here is CASSVGDSDANYGYTF. CDR3 bases: TGTGCCAGCAGCGTGGGGGACAGTGATGCTAACTATGGCTACACCTTC.

The chain combines TRBV5-1 with TRBJ1-2; D possibly corresponds to TRBD1 (5 bases). V was clipped by 3 bases and J by 3 bases, with 12 bases between them. The CDR3 runs 14 residues. Germline V gene lookup returns CDR1 SGHRS and CDR2 YFSETQ. In DNA form, the CDR3 reads TGCGCCAGCAGCTGGCGGGACGGGGACTATGGCTACACCTTC. This encodes CASSWRDGDYGYTF.

The chain joins TRBV5-4 to TRBJ1-2; 9 positions match TRBD1. Germline CDR1 is SGHNT and CDR2 is YYREEE (reference sequence). The J segment lost 5 bases and the V segment lost 7 bases, leaving 9 bases of the junction unmatched. CDR3 length: 14 amino acids. CDR3 nucleotides: TGTGCCAGCTCTACAGGGGGCCCCCTTTATGGCTACACCTTC. Its protein is CASSTGGPLYGYTF.